This entry concerns a single TCR beta chain. Assay used: immunoSEQ multiplex PCR; TCRdb lists only in-frame clones, some missing. Of under 150,000 clones in the sample, around 81% were seen once. CDR3 length: 15 residues. J was trimmed by 4 bases and V by 5 bases; bases with no gene match: 6. From germline, CDR1 is SEHNR and CDR2 FQNEAQ (reference sequence). The data belong to a study of blood T cell repertoires in COVID-19. Study information: COVID-19 samples, acute and convalescent, were from the United States, Italy and Spain. PBMCs, B-cell-depleted T cells, or T cells provided the cDNA or gDNA that made up the material.

The J gene is TRBJ1-5, the V gene TRBV7-9; 9 positions match TRBD1. This clonotype originated in a man aged 35 to 55 with active or convalescent COVID-19. The material sequenced was peripheral blood. The CDR3 DNA is TGTGCCAGCAGCCGGGGACAGGGTGGGAATCAGCCCCAGCATTTT. It is translated as CASSRGQGGNQPQHF. Drawing the rest from reference TRBV7-9 and TRBJ1-5, the complete variable domain is DTGVSQNPRHKITKRGQNVTFRCDPISEHNRLYWYRQTLGQGPEFLTYFQNEAQLEKSRLLSDRFSAERPKGSFSTLEIQRTEQGDSAMYLCASSRGQGGNQPQHFGDGTRLSIL.